This T cell receptor (beta chain) was observed in a study of regulatory T cells in long-lasting Graves disease (dated by TCRdb to the early 2020s). At the level of the whole study: Persistent Graves' disease meant more than 5 years of antithyroid drug treatment with TSH receptor autoantibodies that stayed positive. A total of around 35 samples underwent TCR sequencing: about 13 from persistent and 20 from newly diagnosed Graves' disease patients. On average, persistent Graves' disease patients in the clinical cohort had been on antithyroid drugs for approximately ten years. Persistent Graves' disease patients were compared with newly diagnosed Graves' disease patients by peripheral blood TCR sequencing and RNA sequencing. The study was conducted in China and was registered as a clinical trial. Here is what the overall study found, with its caveats: The authors noted that the small sample size was a limitation that may lower accuracy. Compared with newly diagnosed patients, persistent Graves' disease patients had lower TCR Shannon entropy and fewer highly expanded clones, which suggests clonal expansion. Persistent patients shared more public clonotypes among themselves (around 3,000) than newly diagnosed patients did (more than 950). Sequencing and analysis were restricted to the TCR beta chain. The study examined only peripheral blood because the primary lesion, thyroid tissue, could not be accessed.

The library was prepared using multiplex PCR. Sequencing took place on an Illumina HiSeq 4000. To build TCR beta libraries, CDR3 regions were amplified by Arm-PCR using iRepertoire HTBI primers. PCR products were gel purified before sequencing. The authors' analysis ran thus. Gene usage analysis of CDR3 amino acid clonotypes used the 60 to 75 TRBV and about 14 TRBJ segments found across samples. COPE and FqMerger were used to merge filtered high-quality paired reads into contigs. BLAST was used to align contigs to the IMGT TRBV, TRBD and TRBJ reference genes, and CDR3 was defined following IMGT. Any clonotype with a frequency above 0.1% was classified as a highly expanded clone. Shannon entropy was used to measure repertoire diversity, and the Gini coefficient was used to measure V-J evenness. A clonotype was considered public if more than one individual shared it. The public reads were reanalyzed by TCRdb: fastp trimming at Q25, MiXCR alignment, in-frame beta chains only. One record per CDR3 amino acid sequence lists the most common genes and DNA. TCRdb, not the original authors, processed these V and J calls. The sample records 400,000 to 500,000 distinct CDR3 sequences, 21% of which are singletons. The ten largest clones take up approximately 14% of the sample.

This clonotype was counted ten times or more. The antigen it binds to is not known. Base qualities are not provided; no much larger clone lies one nucleotide away. This sample's time point label indicates: persistent/refractory GD, antithyroid drugs over 5 years with positive TRAb. RNA was extracted from PBMCs in TRIzol for both TCR sequencing and RNA sequencing. The diagnosis of Graves' disease followed American Thyroid Association guidelines. Recruitment of patients was carried out at an endocrinology department in Xi'an, China. Each patient gave approximately 9 milliliters of peripheral blood, collected in an EDTA anticoagulant tube. Ficoll Paque Plus density gradient separation was used to isolate PBMCs, and no further T cell sorting was done. RNA quality was checked with an Agilent 2100 Bioanalyzer and agarose gel, and concentration with a NanoDrop 2000. This clonotype originated in a female donor with Graves disease. The sample was peripheral blood mononuclear cells (PBMCs), taken when the disease was refractory, from a patient treated with antithyroid drugs.

The DNA is as follows: TGTGCCAGCAGTTTGATCGGGGACGAAAAACTGTTTTTT. This is translated as CASSLIGDEKLFF. The rearrangement joined TRBV12-3 or TRBV12-4 to TRBJ1-4; TRBD1 could be the D gene, as 5 bases match. Relative to germline, V is 3 bases shorter and J is 8 bases shorter, with 10 bases between their ends. The CDR3 numbers 13 residues from cysteine through phenylalanine. Only the CDR3 region is kept as DNA, spanning 39 bases read in frame from base 1.